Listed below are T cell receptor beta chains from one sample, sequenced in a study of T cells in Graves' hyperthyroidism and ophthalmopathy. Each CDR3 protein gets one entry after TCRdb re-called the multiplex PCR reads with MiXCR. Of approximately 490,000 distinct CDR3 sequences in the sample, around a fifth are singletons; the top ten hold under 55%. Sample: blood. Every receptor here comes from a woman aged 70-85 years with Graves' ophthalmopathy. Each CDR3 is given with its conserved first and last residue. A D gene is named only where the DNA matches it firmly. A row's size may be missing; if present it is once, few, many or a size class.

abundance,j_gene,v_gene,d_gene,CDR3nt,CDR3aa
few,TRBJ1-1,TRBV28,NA,TGTGCCAGCAGTTCCGACGGCCGGGTAGCTTTCTTT,CASSSDGRVAFF
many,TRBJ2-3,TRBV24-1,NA,TGTGCCACCAGTGATTCCCTAGCGGATACGCAGTATTTT,CATSDSLADTQYF
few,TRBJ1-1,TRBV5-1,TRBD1,TGCGCCAGCAAACGGGACAGGATGAACACTGAAGCTTTCTTT,CASKRDRMNTEAFF
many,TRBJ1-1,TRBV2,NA,TGTGCCAGCAGTGTAGACCCGAACACTGAAGCTTTCTTT,CASSVDPNTEAFF
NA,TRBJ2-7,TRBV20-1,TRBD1,TGCAGTGCCCCGGACAGGTTCCATTACGGCGCCTACGAGCAGTACTTC,CSAPDRFHYGAYEQYF
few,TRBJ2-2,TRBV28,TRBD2,TGTGCCAGCAGTTTATCCTCGGGGGGCACCGGGGAGCTGTTTTTT,CASSLSSGGTGELFF
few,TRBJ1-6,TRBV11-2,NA,TGTGCCAGCAGCTTAGCCGTCCGTCTAAATTCACCCCTCCACTTT,CASSLAVRLNSPLHF
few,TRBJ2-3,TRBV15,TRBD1,TGTGCCACTGGACAGGGGGCGCATAATACGCAGTATTTT,CATGQGAHNTQYF
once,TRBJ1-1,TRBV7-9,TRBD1,TGTGCCAGCAGCCCCGTGCACAGGGGGCGAACTGAAGCTTTCTTT,CASSPVHRGRTEAFF
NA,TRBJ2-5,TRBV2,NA,TGTGCCGGAACAGGGGAGGTGACCCAGTACTTC,CAGTGEVTQYF
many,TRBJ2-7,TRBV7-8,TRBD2,TGTGCCAGCACCCACCGGGAGGGCCTCTACGAGCAGTACTTC,CASTHREGLYEQYF
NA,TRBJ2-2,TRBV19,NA,TGTGCCAGTAGTATCAGGGCAGGGTCCCCCGGGGAGCTGTTTTTT,CASSIRAGSPGELFF
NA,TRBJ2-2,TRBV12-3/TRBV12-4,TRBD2,TGTGCCAGCAGCCCCAGCGGGATCGGGGAGCTGTTTTTT,CASSPSGIGELFF
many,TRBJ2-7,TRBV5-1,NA,TGCGCCAGCAGCTGGGACGGTGAGCAGTACTTC,CASSWDGEQYF
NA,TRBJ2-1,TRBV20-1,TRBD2,TGCAGTGCCGAAGCTCCTAGCGGGATAGTTCTCTACAATGAGCAGTTCTTC,CSAEAPSGIVLYNEQFF
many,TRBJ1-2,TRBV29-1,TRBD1,TGCAGCGTTGCCCGACAGGGAACGGGCGGCTACACCTTC,CSVARQGTGGYTF
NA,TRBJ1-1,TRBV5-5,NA,TGTGCCAGCAGTTTATATGATTGGAACACTGAAGCTTTCTTT,CASSLYDWNTEAFF
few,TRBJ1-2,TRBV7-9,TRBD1,TGTGCCAGCAGCCTCGGGACGGGACAGGGGTCTTTTGGCTACACCTTC,CASSLGTGQGSFGYTF
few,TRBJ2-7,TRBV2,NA,TGTGCCAGCAGCTCACAGGGTGCCGGGGAGCAGTACTTC,CASSSQGAGEQYF
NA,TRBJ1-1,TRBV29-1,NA,TGCAGCGCCACAGGGCTCGGCACTGAAGCTTTCTTT,CSATGLGTEAFF
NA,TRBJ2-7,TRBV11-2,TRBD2,TGTGCCAGCAGCTTAGGTGATAGGACTAGTCCTCGGGCCCAACGGTGGCAGTACTTC,CASSLGDRTSPRAQRWQYF
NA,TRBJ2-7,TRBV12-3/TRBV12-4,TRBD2,TGTGCCAGCAGTTTAGTGCGGGAGGCCGAGCAGTACTTC,CASSLVREAEQYF
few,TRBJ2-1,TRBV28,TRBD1,TGTGCCAGCAGTTTTCCTCCGGGACAGGGCCGTAATGAGCAGTTCTTC,CASSFPPGQGRNEQFF
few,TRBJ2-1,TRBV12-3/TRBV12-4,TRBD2,TGTGCCAGCCTAGGGGGACTAGCGGGGGAGCAGTTCTTC,CASLGGLAGEQFF
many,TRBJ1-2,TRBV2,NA,TGTGCCAGCAATCAGGGGAGGAACTATGGCTACACCTTC,CASNQGRNYGYTF
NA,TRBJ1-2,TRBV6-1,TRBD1,TGTGCCAGCAGAACAGGGGCGCTTGGCTACACCTTC,CASRTGALGYTF
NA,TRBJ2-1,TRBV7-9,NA,TGTGCCAGCAGCTTAGCGTGGGGGAATGAGCAGTTCTTC,CASSLAWGNEQFF
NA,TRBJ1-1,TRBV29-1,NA,TGCAGCGTTGTTCAAGGAGGAGCTTTCTTT,CSVVQGGAFF
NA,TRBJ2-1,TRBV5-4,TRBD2,TGTGCCAGCAGCTTGGGCGGGGGAGAACGTTACAATGAGCAGTTCTTC,CASSLGGGERYNEQFF
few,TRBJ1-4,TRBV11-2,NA,TGTGCCAGCAGTCCCCACGGGCATAATGAAAAACTGTTTTTT,CASSPHGHNEKLFF
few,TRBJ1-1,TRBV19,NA,TGTGCCAGTACGAGACAGATCATTAACACTGAAGCTTTCTTT,CASTRQIINTEAFF
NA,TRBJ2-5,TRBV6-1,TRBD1,TGTGCCAGCAGTGAGACAGGGCAAGAGACCCAGTACTTC,CASSETGQETQYF
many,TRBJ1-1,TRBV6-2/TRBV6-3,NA,TGTGCCAGCAGTTACCGGCACAGCACGACGAACACTGAAGCTTTCTTT,CASSYRHSTTNTEAFF
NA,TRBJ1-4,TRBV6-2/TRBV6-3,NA,TGTGCCAGCAGTTACTCTGGAGGGGTCACTAATGAAAAACTGTTTTTT,CASSYSGGVTNEKLFF
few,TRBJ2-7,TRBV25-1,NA,TGTGCCAGCAGTCCCTTAGGACAGTACGAGCAGTACTTC,CASSPLGQYEQYF
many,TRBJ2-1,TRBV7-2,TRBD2,TGTGCCTCCCGACTAGCGGGGTACAATGAGCAGTTCTTC,CASRLAGYNEQFF
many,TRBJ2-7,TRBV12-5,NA,TGTGCTAGTGGTTTGAACTACGAGCAGTACTTC,CASGLNYEQYF
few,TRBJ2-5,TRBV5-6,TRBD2,TGTGCCAGCAGCTTGTTGACTAGCGGGAGAGGAGAGACCCAGTACTTC,CASSLLTSGRGETQYF
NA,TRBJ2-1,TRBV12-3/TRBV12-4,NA,TGTGCCAGCAGTTCTGGGTTTGTGGATGAGCAGTTCTTC,CASSSGFVDEQFF
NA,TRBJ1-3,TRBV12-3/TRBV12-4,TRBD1,TGTGCCAGCAGTTTTCTCGGGACAGGGGGCGCAGGGCATGGAAACACCATATATTTT,CASSFLGTGGAGHGNTIYF
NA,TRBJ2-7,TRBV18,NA,TGTGCCAGCTCACCGAGCGGCGGCCCGCCCTACGAGCAGTACTTC,CASSPSGGPPYEQYF
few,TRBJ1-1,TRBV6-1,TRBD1,TGTGCCAGCAGTACTAACAGGGGACAGTTGAACACTGAAGCTTTCTTT,CASSTNRGQLNTEAFF
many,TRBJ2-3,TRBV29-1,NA,TGCAGCGTTGAGGTAGACACAGATACGCAGTATTTT,CSVEVDTDTQYF
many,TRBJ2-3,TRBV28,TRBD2,TGTGCCAGCAGTTCCCCACTAGCGGCATCCTTTGATACGCAGTATTTT,CASSSPLAASFDTQYF
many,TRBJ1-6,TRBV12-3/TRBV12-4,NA,TGTGCCAGCAGTTTATCTGAGGGGTCACCCCTCCACTTT,CASSLSEGSPLHF
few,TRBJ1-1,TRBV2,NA,TGTGCCAGCAGTGAAGCGCAGAGGTTTTCGAACACTGAAGCTTTCTTT,CASSEAQRFSNTEAFF
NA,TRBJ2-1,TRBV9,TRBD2,TGTGCCAGCAGCGTAGCCCTAGCGGGATTCTCCTACAATGAGCAGTTCTTC,CASSVALAGFSYNEQFF
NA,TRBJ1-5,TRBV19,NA,TGTGCCAGTAGTATAATCGGGGGCGATCAGCCCCAGCATTTT,CASSIIGGDQPQHF
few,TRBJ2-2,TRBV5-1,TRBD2,TGCGCCAGCAGCTCCTGGGGGGGGACGAACACCGGGGAGCTGTTTTTT,CASSSWGGTNTGELFF
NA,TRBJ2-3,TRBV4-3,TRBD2,TGCGCCAGCAGCCCCGACCGCGGGAGGGCGCCAGATACGCAGTATTTT,CASSPDRGRAPDTQYF
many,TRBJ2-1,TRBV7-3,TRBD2,TGTGCCAGCAGCCCCCGGACTAGCGGGCCCCATGAGCAGTTCTTC,CASSPRTSGPHEQFF
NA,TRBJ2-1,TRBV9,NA,TGTGCCAGCAGCGTTCGTCCCGGGATCAACAATGAGCAGTTCTTC,CASSVRPGINNEQFF
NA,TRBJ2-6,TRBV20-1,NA,TGCAGTACAAGGGGGTCTGGGGCCAACGTCCTGACTTTC,CSTRGSGANVLTF
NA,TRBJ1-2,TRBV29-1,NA,TGCAGCCCGGTATTCTCTAACTATGGCTACACCTTC,CSPVFSNYGYTF
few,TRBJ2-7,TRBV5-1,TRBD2,TGCGCCAGCAGCTCGGGGGGCGGGAGGGCCACTACCTACGAGCAGTACTTC,CASSSGGGRATTYEQYF
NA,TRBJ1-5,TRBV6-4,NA,TGTGCCAGCAACGGGGAAAGCAATCAGCCCCAGCATTTT,CASNGESNQPQHF